This T cell receptor beta chain was profiled in a study of shared clonotypes between healthy human individuals. Findings and limits, study-wide: The expectation was that sequencing depth would affect clonotype sharing among donors. Investigators collected only blood, and repertoires in tissues likely differ.

Details on this clone: What it recognizes is unknown.

In the authors' workflow: ImmunoSEQ supplied junction-only sequences lacking quality scores, so filtering was different. Libraries were prepared by immunoSEQ multiplex PCR; TCRdb keeps only in-frame clonotypes and omits some of them. Clonal size and the V and J genes are those of that table, whereas D and trimming came from the DNA. The sample consists of 490,000 or so clones, 60% to 85% of them appearing once. CDR1 SGHAT and CDR2 FQNNGV come from the germline V gene. This CDR3 contains 16 residues. V shed 4 bases, J shed 4 bases, and the junction held 12 bases outside the gene matches. The J gene is TRBJ2-5, the V gene TRBV11-2; 7 nucleotides agree with TRBD1. This TCR came from a woman between 40 and 50 years old in good health. Some clones in this sample may be carry-over from other donors' samples. Input material: PBMCs. The CDR3 DNA reads as TGTGCCAGCAGCTCAGGCCCTCGGACAGGTTTAGAGACCCAGTACTTC. Translating gives CASSSGPRTGLETQYF.